The present TCR beta chain was sequenced within a study of control samples from healthy donors and cancer patients. CDR3 length: 15 amino acids. V was cut by 3 bases and J by 0 bases, with 11 bases left in between. Germline-derived CDR1 and CDR2 are MDHEN and SYDVKM. The assay was immunoSEQ multiplex PCR, and TCRdb's table has in-frame clones only and misses some. This sample carries some 410,000 clones, roughly 90% of them seen once, and the ten largest clones take over 5.5%. Details on this clone: This sample also contains other DNA sequences that code for the same CDR3.

The material sequenced was PBMCs. This clonotype was sampled from a man in his forties with head and neck cancer. V is TRBV28 and J is TRBJ1-2, with a tentative D call TRBD1 (6 bases). CDR3 nucleotides: TGTGCCAGCAGTTTTCCCCGGACAGCTAACTATGGCTACACCTTC. It codes for CASSFPRTANYGYTF.